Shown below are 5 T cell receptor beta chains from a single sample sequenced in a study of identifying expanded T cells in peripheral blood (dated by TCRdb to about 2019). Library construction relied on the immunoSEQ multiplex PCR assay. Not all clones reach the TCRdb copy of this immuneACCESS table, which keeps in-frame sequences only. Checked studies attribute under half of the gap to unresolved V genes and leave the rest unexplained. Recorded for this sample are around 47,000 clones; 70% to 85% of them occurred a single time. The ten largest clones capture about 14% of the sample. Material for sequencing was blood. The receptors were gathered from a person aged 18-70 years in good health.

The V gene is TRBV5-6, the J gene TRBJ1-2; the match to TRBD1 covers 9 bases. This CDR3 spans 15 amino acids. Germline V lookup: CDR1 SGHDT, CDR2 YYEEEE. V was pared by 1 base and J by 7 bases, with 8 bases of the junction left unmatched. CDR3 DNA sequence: TGTGCCAGCAGCTTGTCATGGACAGGGGTTAGTGGCTACACCTTC. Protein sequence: CASSLSWTGVSGYTF. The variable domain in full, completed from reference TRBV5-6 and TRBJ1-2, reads DAGVTQSPTHLIKTRGQQVTLRCSPKSGHDTVSWYQQALGQGPQFIFQYYEEEERQRGNFPDRFSGHQFPNYSSELNVNALLLGDSALYLCASSLSWTGVSGYTFGSGTRLTVV.

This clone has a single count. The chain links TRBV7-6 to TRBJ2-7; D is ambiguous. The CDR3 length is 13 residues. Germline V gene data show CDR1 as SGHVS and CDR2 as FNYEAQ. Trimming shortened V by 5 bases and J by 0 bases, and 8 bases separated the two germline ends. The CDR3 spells CASSPRPSYEQYF. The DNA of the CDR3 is TGTGCCAGCAGCCCCAGACCCTCCTACGAGCAGTACTTC.

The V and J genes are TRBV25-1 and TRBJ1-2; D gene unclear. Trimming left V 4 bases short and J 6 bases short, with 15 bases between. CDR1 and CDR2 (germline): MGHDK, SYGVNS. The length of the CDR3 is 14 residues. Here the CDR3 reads CASSGQIPGDGYTF. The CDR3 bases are TGTGCCAGCAGTGGGCAGATCCCCGGGGATGGCTACACCTTC.

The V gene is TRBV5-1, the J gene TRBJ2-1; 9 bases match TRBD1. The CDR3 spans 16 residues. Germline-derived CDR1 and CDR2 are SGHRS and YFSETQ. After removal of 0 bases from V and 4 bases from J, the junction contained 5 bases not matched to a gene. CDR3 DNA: TGCGCCAGCAGCTTGGGGACAGGGGAAACATACAATGAGCAGTTCTTC. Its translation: CASSLGTGETYNEQFF.

The CDR3 bases are TGTGCCAGAGGGGACCAGGGGGCGGTGGGCTACACCTTC. The encoded protein is CARGDQGAVGYTF. V gene TRBV2 combines with J gene TRBJ1-2; 8 bases match TRBD1. Germline lookup yields CDR1 SNHLY and CDR2 FYNNEI. V was pared by 9 bases and J by 8 bases, with 11 bases of the junction left unmatched. This CDR3 is built from 13 residues.